This section outlines one T cell receptor beta chain sequence together with its context. No antigen is known for it. These data originate in a study of cytomegalovirus exposure and HLA in healthy donors. Overall study findings and caveats: Highest at DRB1 and lowest at HLA-C, TCR association rates differed among HLA loci in a later analysis.

The PCR was carried out with 60 Vbeta primers and 13 Jbeta primers. In the study's own analysis: Counted up in a later analysis, unique TCR beta chains came to roughly 80 million, with about 9.9 million shared. Clones were sequenced by immunoSEQ multiplex PCR, and TCRdb holds only the in-frame ones, with some missing. V and J calls and clone size are given by that table; D and trimming were obtained from the DNA. The sample table sets out 150,000 to 200,000 clones. What was sequenced was PBMCs. The TCR comes from a man aged 25-40 years in good health and CMV-seronegative.

Written as DNA, the CDR3 is TGTGCCAGCAGCGATAGGGGCTTACTAGCGCGAACCTACAATGAGCAGTTCTTC. Amino acids: CASSDRGLLARTYNEQFF. V usage is TRBV5-6 and J usage is TRBJ2-1; 7 nucleotides align to TRBD2. The CDR3 has 18 amino acids. Germline assignment: CDR1 SGHDT and CDR2 YYEEEE. Trimming at V came to 4 bases and at J to 2 bases, leaving 15 bases not matched to a gene.